These 31 T cell receptor beta chains were sequenced from one sample in a study of blood T cell repertoires in COVID-19. Profiling relied on immunoSEQ multiplex PCR, and the TCRdb table lists in-frame clones only, not all of them. The sample yields under 200,000 clones, approximately 90% seen once. What was sequenced was peripheral blood. Receptors originate from a man in his forties or fifties with acute or convalescent COVID-19.

The chain is built from TRBV19 and TRBJ1-4, with 10 bases identical to TRBD1. The V and J ends lost 7 bases and 0 bases, in that order; junction bases with no gene match: 11. The CDR3 is 18 amino acids. CDR1 LNHDA and CDR2 SQIVND come from the germline V gene (reference sequence). The CDR3 spells CASMPRWDRGATNEKLFF. The DNA of the CDR3 is TGTGCCAGTATGCCTCGTTGGGACAGGGGTGCAACTAATGAAAAACTGTTTTTT.

The V and J genes are TRBV27 and TRBJ2-1; TRBD2 agrees at 10 bases. The CDR3 extends over 17 amino acids. V gave up 1 base and J gave up 7 bases; unmatched junction bases: 10. Looked up from germline, CDR1 is MNHEY and CDR2 is SMNVEV (reference sequence). The CDR3 spells CASSLYPSGRALNEQFF. CDR3 coding DNA: TGTGCCAGCAGTTTATACCCAAGCGGGAGGGCCTTGAATGAGCAGTTCTTC.

The genes are TRBV28 and TRBJ1-1; D gene ambiguous. Trimming left V 5 bases short and J 4 bases short, with 14 bases between. CDR1 and CDR2 (germline): MDHEN, SYDVKM. The CDR3 runs 14 residues. This CDR3 reads CASSKQPGSTEAFF. CDR3 coding DNA: TGTGCCAGCAGTAAGCAACCGGGGAGCACTGAAGCTTTCTTT.

DNA of the CDR3: TGTGCCAGCAGTGAAGCGAGAGAGCTGTTTTTT. It specifies CASSEARELFF. The chain combines TRBV6-1 with TRBJ2-2, with D uncertain. Germline V CDR1 and CDR2: MNHNS, SASEGT. V was shortened by 0 bases and J by 11 bases, with 4 bases between the two germline ends. There are 11 residues in the CDR3.

The chain employs TRBV28 and TRBJ1-2; the D is unclear. V lost 4 bases and J 0 bases, leaving 12 bases between the germline ends. The CDR3 is made up of 15 amino acids. Germline values: CDR1 MDHEN, CDR2 SYDVKM. In DNA form, the CDR3 reads TGTGCCAGCAGTTCCCCCTCTGGAGCTAACTATGGCTACACCTTC. Translation: CASSSPSGANYGYTF.

CDR3 region: CASSSVGARDEQYF. The CDR3 DNA reads as TGTGCCAGCAGTTCCGTAGGGGCGCGTGACGAGCAGTACTTC. The V and J genes are TRBV6-2 or TRBV6-3 and TRBJ2-7; D is possibly TRBD1 (5 bases). The CDR3 spans 14 residues. Trimming pared 4 bases from V and 5 bases from J, leaving 15 bases between. Germline-derived CDR1 and CDR2 are MNHEY and SVGEGT.

The chain recombines TRBV6-2 or TRBV6-3 with TRBJ1-5, with 10 bases fitting TRBD1. Germline CDR1 MNHEY, CDR2 SVGEGT. The CDR3 is made up of 16 amino acids. Germline trimming cut 4 bases from V and 7 bases from J; bases unmatched to any gene: 10. CDR3 bases: TGTGCCAGCAGTTCGGGGACAGGGGACCTTAGGCAGCCCCAGCATTTT. Translated: CASSSGTGDLRQPQHF.

V usage is TRBV6-2 or TRBV6-3 and J usage is TRBJ2-7; 8 nucleotides align to TRBD2. The germline V gene has CDR1 MNHEY and CDR2 SVGEGT. CDR3 length: 14 amino acids. V dropped 4 bases and J dropped 4; count of bases not matched to a gene: 6. CDR3 sequence reads: CASSSRGGGYEQYV. CDR3 nucleotides: TGTGCCAGCAGTTCCCGGGGGGGCGGTTACGAGCAGTACGTC.

This clone was seen once. V usage is TRBV7-6 and J usage is TRBJ1-1, with TRBD1 matching over 7 bases. Looked up from germline, CDR1 is SGHVS and CDR2 is FNYEAQ. The CDR3 length is 11 residues. Trimming removed 6 bases from V and 11 bases from J; junction bases left unmatched: 6. The CDR3 DNA sequence: TGTGCCAGCAGATCTCAGGGGGACGCTTTCTTT. Translating gives CASRSQGDAFF. Variable domain in full (rest from reference TRBV7-6 and TRBJ1-1): GAGVSQSPRYKVTKRGQDVALRCDPISGHVSLYWYRQALGQGPEFLTYFNYEAQQDKSGLPNDRFSAERPEGSISTLTIQRTEQRDSAMYRCASRSQGDAFFGQGTRLTVV.

This chain links TRBV30 with TRBJ2-1; D possibly corresponds to TRBD1 (7 bases). From germline, CDR1 is GTSNPN and CDR2 SVGIG (reference sequence). The CDR3 is made up of 18 amino acids. V dropped 0 bases and J dropped 2 bases, with 20 bases sitting between them. DNA of the CDR3: TGTGCCTGGAGTGTACCGTGGCAGGGGGGAAGAACCTACAATGAGCAGTTCTTC. Encoded protein: CAWSVPWQGGRTYNEQFF.

This chain links TRBV9 with TRBJ2-1, with TRBD2 matching over 10 bases. The junction had 4 bases not matched to a gene; V was cut back by 0 bases and J by 4 bases. The CDR3 is 16 amino acids. Germline V gene sequence: CDR1 SGDLS, CDR2 YYNGEE. CDR3 DNA sequence: TGTGCCAGCAGCGTAGGTCTAGCGGGGGATTACAATGAGCAGTTCTTC. Residues: CASSVGLAGDYNEQFF.

The chain is built from TRBV25-1 and TRBJ1-1; 8 bases map to TRBD1. Germline CDR1 reads MGHDK; CDR2 reads SYGVNS. Germline trimming cut 8 bases from V and 1 base from J; bases unmatched to any gene: 6. The CDR3 spans 14 residues. This chain's CDR3 is CASWTGTGNTEAFF. In DNA, the CDR3 is TGTGCCAGCTGGACCGGGACAGGGAACACTGAAGCTTTCTTT. The full variable domain, with the rest looked up from reference TRBV25-1 and TRBJ1-1, is EADIYQTPRYLVIGTGKKITLECSQTMGHDKMYWYQQDPGMELHLIHYSYGVNSTEKGDLSSESTVSRIRTEHFPLTLESARPSHTSQYLCASWTGTGNTEAFFGQGTRLTVV.

V and J are TRBV10-3 and TRBJ2-1; TRBD2 agrees at 8 bases. Losses at the gene ends were 3 bases for V and 7 bases for J; bases not matched to a gene: 8. This CDR3 spans 15 amino acids. Germline loops: CDR1 ENHRY, CDR2 SYGVKD. CDR3 in amino acids: CAISEPGTSLNEQFF. CDR3 DNA sequence: TGTGCCATCAGTGAACCCGGGACTAGTCTGAATGAGCAGTTCTTC.

The chain uses TRBV18 and TRBJ1-5; 8 bases fit TRBD1. This CDR3 is built from 16 residues. V shed 3 bases, J shed 9 bases, and the junction held 13 bases outside the gene matches. The germline V gene has CDR1 KGHSH and CDR2 LQKENI. CDR3 DNA: TGTGCCAGCTCACCCCTGGGAGCAGGGGGCAGTTCGCCCCAGCATTTT. Its translation: CASSPLGAGGSSPQHF.

The rearrangement uses TRBV12-3 or TRBV12-4 and TRBJ1-1, with TRBD1 matching over 8 bases. This CDR3 region has 12 residues. J gave up 6 bases and V 6 bases, and 3 bases lay outside the gene matches. CDR3 sequence (DNA): TGTGCCAGCAGCTTACAGGGGGCTGAAGCTTTCTTT. Protein: CASSLQGAEAFF.

The chain has TRBV5-1 and TRBJ2-1; 8 bases match TRBD1. The length of the CDR3 is 15 residues. The germline V gene encodes CDR1 SGHRS and CDR2 YFSETQ. J lost 8 bases, V lost 6 bases, and 13 bases had no gene match. CDR3 DNA: TGCGCCAGCAACCCTGGCAGGGGGCGAATCTATGAGCAGTTCTTC. It codes for CASNPGRGRIYEQFF.

The CDR3 sequence: CASSIGGQSNQPQHF. In nucleotides, the CDR3 is TGTGCCAGTAGTATAGGTGGACAGAGCAATCAGCCCCAGCATTTT. V is TRBV19 and J is TRBJ1-5; TRBD1 might be the D (6 bases). The CDR3 contains 15 residues. The germline V gene encodes CDR1 LNHDA and CDR2 SQIVND (reference sequence). Trimming left V 1 base short and J 1 base short, with 8 bases between.

V is TRBV29-1 and J is TRBJ2-7; the match to TRBD2 covers 10 bases. This CDR3 spans 15 amino acids. The germline V gene encodes CDR1 SQVTM and CDR2 ANQGSEA. The V and J ends lost 6 bases and 0 bases, in that order; junction bases with no gene match: 8. The CDR3 nucleotides read TGCAGCGTGGCTAGACTAGCGGGTCTCTCCTACGAGCAGTACTTC. Its translation: CSVARLAGLSYEQYF.

The V call is TRBV10-2, the J call TRBJ1-5, with TRBD1 matching over 11 bases. The V and J ends lost 2 bases and 5 bases, in that order; junction bases with no gene match: 11. The CDR3 contains 18 residues. Germline V gene sequence: CDR1 WSHSY, CDR2 SAAADI. Written as DNA, the CDR3 is TGCGCCAGCAGTGAGCGACGGACAGGGGGCTTAAGTTATCAGCCCCAGCATTTT. Translation gives CASSERRTGGLSYQPQHF.

This sequence joins TRBV27 and TRBJ2-5; 8 nucleotides agree with TRBD2. Trimming removed 3 bases from V and 4 bases from J; junction bases left unmatched: 1. Per the germline V gene, CDR1 is MNHEY and CDR2 is SMNVEV (reference sequence). This CDR3 region has 13 residues. CDR3 protein: CASSFGGVETQYF. In DNA form, the CDR3 reads TGTGCCAGCAGTTTCGGGGGGGTAGAGACCCAGTACTTC.

V is TRBV5-1 and J is TRBJ1-6; possibly TRBD1 for D (5 bases). Trimming shortened V by 0 bases and J by 5 bases, and 12 bases separated the two germline ends. This CDR3 has 16 amino acids. Germline V CDR1 and CDR2: SGHRS, YFSETQ. The CDR3 DNA is TGCGCCAGCAGCTTGGGCGGGGCTCTGAATAATTCACCCCTCCACTTT. It encodes CASSLGGALNNSPLHF.

The chain carries TRBV27 and TRBJ1-6, with unresolved D. This CDR3 contains 16 residues. Germline CDR1 and CDR2: MNHEY and SMNVEV (reference sequence). Trimming left V 0 bases short and J 0 bases short, with 6 bases between. CDR3 nucleotides: TGTGCCAGCAGTTTATCGTTCAGCTCCTATAATTCACCCCTCCACTTT. It specifies CASSLSFSSYNSPLHF.

This clone was detected only once. The V call is TRBV5-1, the J call TRBJ1-1; 8 bases are a match to TRBD1. The germline V gene has CDR1 SGHRS and CDR2 YFSETQ. This CDR3 has 13 residues. V shed 6 bases and J 4 bases; nucleotides not matched to a gene: 5. The CDR3 loop reads CASTPDRGTEAFF. DNA of the CDR3: TGCGCCAGCACGCCAGACAGGGGCACTGAAGCTTTCTTT.

The chain employs TRBV6-2 or TRBV6-3 and TRBJ2-4, with D perhaps matching TRBD2 (6 bases). This CDR3 is 16 amino acids long. Trimming stripped 6 bases from V and 0 bases from J, with 15 bases between. The germline gives CDR1 MNHEY, CDR2 SVGEGT. The CDR3 sequence: CASSPRGELAKNIQYF. CDR3 sequence (DNA): TGTGCCAGCAGCCCCCGCGGGGAACTAGCCAAAAACATTCAGTACTTC.

The rearrangement joins TRBV6-5 to TRBJ2-7, with 10 bases matching TRBD1. The CDR3 extends over 13 amino acids. Germline lookup yields CDR1 MNHEY and CDR2 SVGAGI. V gave up 6 bases and J gave up 4 bases; unmatched junction bases: 3. The CDR3 spells CASSRDRGYEQYF. The CDR3 DNA sequence: TGTGCCAGCAGCCGGGACAGGGGATACGAGCAGTACTTC.

This chain uses TRBV5-4 with TRBJ1-2; D possibly corresponds to TRBD1 (6 bases). Germline V CDR1 and CDR2: SGHNT, YYREEE (reference sequence). This CDR3 comprises 13 residues. V was trimmed by 5 bases and J by 4 bases, leaving 12 bases between them. The CDR3 sequence is CASSWGQGYGYTF. The CDR3, as DNA: TGTGCCAGCAGTTGGGGGCAGGGCTATGGCTACACCTTC.

This rearrangement joins TRBV4-1 to TRBJ2-3; TRBD2 matches 11 bases. Germline trimming cut 2 bases from V and 0 bases from J; bases unmatched to any gene: 19. CDR3 length: 22 residues. Germline lookup yields CDR1 MGHRA and CDR2 YSYEKL. The CDR3 region has the DNA TGCGCCAGCAGCCAACCCAACCCCTTACTAGCGGGGGCCCCACTTAGCACAGATACGCAGTATTTT. It codes for CASSQPNPLLAGAPLSTDTQYF.

The V call is TRBV10-3, the J call TRBJ1-1; D possibly corresponds to TRBD1 (6 bases). Trimming stripped 4 bases from V and 1 base from J, with 7 bases between. There are 13 residues in the CDR3. CDR1 ENHRY and CDR2 SYGVKD come from the germline V gene. The CDR3 bases are TGTGCCATCAGTGGGACAGAGAACACTGAAGCTTTCTTT. It encodes CAISGTENTEAFF.

The V and J genes are TRBV19 and TRBJ1-1; D call uncertain. The CDR3 covers 15 residues. The V gene's germline CDR1 is LNHDA and CDR2 SQIVND (reference sequence). V was clipped by 2 bases and J by 4 bases, with 14 bases between them. The CDR3 sequence is CASSISVGGSTEAFF. CDR3 nucleotide sequence: TGTGCCAGTAGTATAAGTGTTGGAGGGAGCACTGAAGCTTTCTTT.

The chain joins TRBV5-8 to TRBJ1-5; D call uncertain. The CDR3 extends over 15 amino acids. Looked up from germline, CDR1 is SGHTS and CDR2 is YDEGEE. V was pared by 0 bases and J by 2 bases, with 9 bases between. The CDR3 sequence is CASSLGGFGNQPQHF. CDR3 in DNA: TGTGCCAGCAGCTTGGGAGGGTTTGGCAATCAGCCCCAGCATTTT.

The sample holds a few counts of this clone. The V gene is TRBV7-3, the J gene TRBJ1-6, with D maybe TRBD1 (6 bases). Germline CDR1 SGHTA, CDR2 FQGTGA. This CDR3 has 14 residues. Trimming shortened V by 6 bases and J by 7 bases, and 13 bases separated the two germline ends. CDR3 sequence: CASSETGGNSPLHF. CDR3 DNA: TGTGCCAGCAGTGAGACAGGCGGGAATTCACCCCTCCACTTT.